One sample yielded the 2 T cell receptor beta chains listed below, sequenced in a study of T cell clonality in common variable immunodeficiency. Profiled with immunoSEQ multiplex PCR; TCRdb holds only in-frame clones, not every one. This sample has about 17,000 clones, each found more than once. Whole-study results and caveats: Reportedly, TCR beta sequences from common variable immunodeficiency showed fewer deletions and N-nucleotide insertions.

The antigens of these receptors remain unknown. Input material: peripheral blood mononuclear cells. These receptors were taken from a human donor with common variable immunodeficiency.

This clone has a handful of counts. The read terminates 3 residues before the CDR3 end, so the remaining end is supplied by the germline J gene. The chain has TRBV6-2 or TRBV6-3 and TRBJ1-5; D possibly corresponds to TRBD1 (6 bases). V gave up 5 bases and J gave up 2 bases, with 10 bases separating them. This CDR3 is 14 amino acids long. CDR1 and CDR2 (germline): MNHEY, SVGEGT. The CDR3 sequence: CASSQQGGNQPQHF. The DNA read from the CDR3 is TGTGCCAGCAGTCAACAGGGTGGCAATCAGCCC.

In its sample, this clone was seen a few times. Coverage ceases 3 residues before the CDR3 finishes, and the germline J gene fills in the end. The V and J genes are TRBV5-1 and TRBJ2-7; 7 bases are a match to TRBD2. This CDR3 contains 14 residues. CDR1 SGHRS and CDR2 YFSETQ come from the germline V gene. V gave up 2 bases and J gave up 2 bases; unmatched junction bases: 4. The CDR3 reads CASSLGAGAYEQYF. The DNA read from the CDR3 is TGCGCCAGCAGCTTAGGCGCGGGAGCCTACGAG.